This T cell receptor beta chain stems from a study of T cells in Graves' hyperthyroidism and ophthalmopathy. Study in general: Peripheral blood collection took place at initial diagnosis, before any treatment.

RNA transcripts gave rise to amplified TCR beta CDR3 regions. During a first-round RT-PCR of the TCR CDR3, the HTBI primer set was used. TCRdb reprocessed the multiplex PCR reads with MiXCR, giving one entry per CDR3 protein. The data contain 550,000 to 850,000 distinct CDR3 sequences, around 19% of them seen just once; the ten biggest clones take up 16%. The hyperthyroidism was newly diagnosed and had lasted under 2 months; the patients were aged 18 to 65. Fresh peripheral blood, around 9.3 ml of it, supplied the PBMCs. This TCR derives from a woman in her fifties or sixties with Graves' hyperthyroidism that later progressed to Graves' ophthalmopathy. Sequencing was performed on blood.

The CDR3 DNA is TGTGCGACCTTAGGCGGGAACACCGGGGAGCTGTTTTTT. The encoded protein is CATLGGNTGELFF. The rearrangement links TRBV24-1 to TRBJ2-2; D is unresolved. The CDR3 length is 13 residues. Germline V lookup: CDR1 KGHDR, CDR2 SFDVKD.